Listed here is a single T cell receptor (beta chain). Its antigen is unknown. The source of the sample is a study of T-cell memory formation after mild COVID-19. The wider study: For the most part, TCR clusters were specific to one donor.

General observations from the study: Clones which contracted sat mainly in CM and EM if CD4+, and in EMRA if CD8+.

V was cut by 4 bases and J by 4 bases, with 14 bases left in between. Looked up from germline, CDR1 is SQVTM and CDR2 is ANQGSEA. The CDR3 has 14 residues. Amplification by 5'RACE using constant-segment primers produced TCR alpha and TCR beta cDNA libraries that carried sample barcodes and UMIs. One entry per CDR3 protein results from TCRdb running MiXCR on the 5' RACE reads. The profile shows about half a million distinct CDR3 sequences, roughly 18% of them singletons. The clonotype originates from an adult woman who had mild COVID-19 (a few samples of this study predate the infection). Cell type and time point are not known. The J gene is TRBJ2-1, the V gene TRBV29-1; tentatively, D is TRBD2 (6 bases). The material sequenced was PBMCs or a T cell subset sorted from them (not recorded which). CDR3 protein: CSVVEGAPYNEQFF. The CDR3 nucleotides are TGCAGCGTTGTGGAGGGAGCACCTTACAATGAGCAGTTCTTC.